This T cell receptor beta chain was found in a study of shared clonotypes between healthy human individuals. Broader study findings: Clonotypes shared by all four donors outscored non-shared clonotypes in generation probability. A generally larger estimated richness was seen in naive subsets than in memory subsets.

Germline V lookup: CDR1 SGHKS, CDR2 YYEKEE (reference sequence). The germline V and J ends were trimmed by 2 bases and 2 bases, with 10 bases remaining between them. CDR3 length equals 15 residues. Method: immunoSEQ multiplex PCR; TCRdb's copy keeps in-frame clones and lacks some. The data show hundreds of thousands of clones, more than 70% seen once. Of note for this clone: What it recognizes is unknown.

The clonotype comes from a woman aged 25 to 39 in good health. This chain joins TRBV5-5 and TRBJ1-4; D is unclear. The sample taken for sequencing was memory CD4+ T cells sorted from blood. This sample's subset: CD45RA-negative fraction. CDR3 protein: CASSFGVFTNEKLFF. CDR3 DNA: TGTGCCAGCAGCTTCGGAGTATTCACTAATGAAAAACTGTTTTTT.